The sequence of this T cell receptor beta chain was determined in a study of control samples from healthy donors and cancer patients (dated by TCRdb to 2018 to 2020). Library creation used the immunoSEQ multiplex PCR assay. The table was pulled from immuneACCESS by TCRdb, which kept in-frame rearrangements only. Such tables lose some clones; where checked, under half of the loss comes from unresolved V genes, and the rest has no known cause. This sample has around 70,000 clones in its table, and approximately 89% of those were observed once. Clones ranked in the top ten supply around 2% of the sample. Points on this clone: Its antigen is unknown. Nothing much larger sits one base from this clone, and base qualities are not available.

CDR1 is given as SGHRS and CDR2 as YFSETQ, both from the germline V gene. Taken from cysteine to phenylalanine, the CDR3 has 14 residues. Of the read, only the CDR3 DNA is kept; its 42 bases are in frame from base 1. V lost 0 bases and J lost 7 bases, and the count of bases not matched to a germline gene is 4. The source of this sequence is a woman aged 45-59 years with head and neck cancer. The specimen was PBMCs. The chain is assembled from TRBV5-1 and TRBJ1-2; 9 nucleotides in the junction match TRBD1. The DNA reads as follows: TGCGCCAGCAGCTTGGTTGGGACAGGGTCTGGCTACACCTTC. This sequence encodes CASSLVGTGSGYTF.